The clone carrying this TCR beta chain occurred many times. This sample was included in a study of T cells in Graves' hyperthyroidism and ophthalmopathy. TCR beta CDR3 regions were amplified from RNA. Initially, a first-round RT-PCR of the TCR CDR3 employed the HTBI primer set. TCRdb reprocessed the multiplex PCR reads with MiXCR, giving one entry per CDR3 protein. Of 300,000 to 450,000 distinct CDR3 sequences listed, over 11% are singletons. Trimming removed 2 bases from V and 0 bases from J, with 8 bases in between. The length of the CDR3 is 13 residues. The germline gives CDR1 GTSNPN, CDR2 SVGIG (reference sequence).

The sequence came from a woman aged 60 to 75 with Graves' hyperthyroidism. This chain joins TRBV30 and TRBJ2-7; unclear D gene. Input material: blood. Here the CDR3 reads CAWSRDNSYEQYF. The CDR3 DNA follows: TGTGCCTGGAGTAGGGATAACTCCTACGAGCAGTACTTC.